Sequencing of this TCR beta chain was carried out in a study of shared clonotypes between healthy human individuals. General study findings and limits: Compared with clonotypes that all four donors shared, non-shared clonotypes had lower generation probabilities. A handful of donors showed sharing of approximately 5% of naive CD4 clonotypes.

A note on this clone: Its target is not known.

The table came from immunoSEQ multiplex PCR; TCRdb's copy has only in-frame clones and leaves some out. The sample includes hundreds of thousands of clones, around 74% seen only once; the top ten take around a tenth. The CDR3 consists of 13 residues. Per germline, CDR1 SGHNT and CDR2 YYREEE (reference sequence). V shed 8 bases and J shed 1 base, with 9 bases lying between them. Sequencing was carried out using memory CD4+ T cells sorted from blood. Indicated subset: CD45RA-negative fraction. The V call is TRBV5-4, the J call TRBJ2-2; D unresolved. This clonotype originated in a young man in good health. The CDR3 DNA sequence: TGTGCCAGTGGTCCTCAGAACACCGGGGAGCTGTTTTTT. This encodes CASGPQNTGELFF.